Included here is one T cell receptor (beta chain) sequence, with context. Its target is not known. The sample comes from a study of CD8 T cells in Susac syndrome. General study findings and limits: An acknowledgment was made by the study that its TCR sequencing and HLA analysis involved relatively few individuals.

CD8+ and CD4+ T cells from blood underwent TCR beta sequencing, which was carried out in a high-throughput format. Negative isolation yielded the CD8+ and CD4+ T cells, while FACS enriched the TEMRA cells. CDR1 is LGHNA and CDR2 is YNFKEQ in the germline V gene. This CDR3 is 13 amino acids long. The ends were cut back, 1 base at V and 7 bases at J, with 10 bases in the middle. The authors reverse transcribed roughly 0.5 to 1 ug RNA with random hexamers. TCRdb recomputed calls from the immunoSEQ multiplex PCR reads with MiXCR, one row per CDR3 protein. The top ten hold about 0.13% of the sample, which has under 200,000 distinct CDR3 sequences, around 94% seen once.

This receptor was taken from a human donor in good health. Sequencing was performed on CD4+ T cells from PBMCs. The rearrangement joins TRBV4-2 to TRBJ2-5, with D unresolved. CDR3 in DNA: TGTGCCAGCAGCCAAGCCCTGTACGGGACCCAGTACTTC. It translates to CASSQALYGTQYF.